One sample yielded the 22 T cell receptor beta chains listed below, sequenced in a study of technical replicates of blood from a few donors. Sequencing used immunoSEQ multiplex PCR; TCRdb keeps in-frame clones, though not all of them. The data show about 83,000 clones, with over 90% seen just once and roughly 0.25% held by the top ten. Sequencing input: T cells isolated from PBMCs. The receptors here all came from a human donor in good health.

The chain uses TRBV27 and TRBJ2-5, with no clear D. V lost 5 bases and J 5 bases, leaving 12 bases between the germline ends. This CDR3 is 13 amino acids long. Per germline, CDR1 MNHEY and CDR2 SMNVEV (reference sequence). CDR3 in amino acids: CASSRVLGETQYF. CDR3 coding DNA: TGTGCCAGCAGTAGAGTCCTGGGCGAGACCCAGTACTTC.

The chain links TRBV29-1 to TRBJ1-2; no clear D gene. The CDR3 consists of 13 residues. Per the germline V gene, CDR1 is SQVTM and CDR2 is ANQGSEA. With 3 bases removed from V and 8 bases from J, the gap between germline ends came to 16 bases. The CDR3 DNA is TGCAGCGTTGAGGAGCTTAGGTCGAGGGGCTACACCTTC. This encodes CSVEELRSRGYTF.

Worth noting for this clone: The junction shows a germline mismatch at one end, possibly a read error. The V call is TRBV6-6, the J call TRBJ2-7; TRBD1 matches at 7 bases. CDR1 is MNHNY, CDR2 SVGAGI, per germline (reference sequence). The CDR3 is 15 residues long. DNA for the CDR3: TGTGCCAGCAGCTACTCAGGGGGTAGGAGCTACGAGCAGTACTTC. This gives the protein CASSYSGGRSYEQYF.

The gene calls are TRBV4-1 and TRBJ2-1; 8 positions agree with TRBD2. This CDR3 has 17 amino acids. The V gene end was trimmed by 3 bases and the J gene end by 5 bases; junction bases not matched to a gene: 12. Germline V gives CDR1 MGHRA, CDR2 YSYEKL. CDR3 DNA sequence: TGCGCCAGCAGCCATGGAGGGATCCGGGGGGGGAACAATGAGCAGTTCTTC. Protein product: CASSHGGIRGGNNEQFF.

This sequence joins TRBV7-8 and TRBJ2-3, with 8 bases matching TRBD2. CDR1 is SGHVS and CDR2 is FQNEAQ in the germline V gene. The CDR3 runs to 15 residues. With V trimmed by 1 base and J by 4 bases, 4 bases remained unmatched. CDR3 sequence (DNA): TGTGCCAGCAGCTTAGTCGGGACTAGTTCAGATACGCAGTATTTT. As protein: CASSLVGTSSDTQYF.

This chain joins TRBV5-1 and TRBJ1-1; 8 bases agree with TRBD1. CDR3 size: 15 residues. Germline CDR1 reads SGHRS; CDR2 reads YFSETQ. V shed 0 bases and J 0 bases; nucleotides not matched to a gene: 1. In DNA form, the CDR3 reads TGCGCCAGCAGCTTGGGGACAGGGCTGAACACTGAAGCTTTCTTT. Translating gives CASSLGTGLNTEAFF.

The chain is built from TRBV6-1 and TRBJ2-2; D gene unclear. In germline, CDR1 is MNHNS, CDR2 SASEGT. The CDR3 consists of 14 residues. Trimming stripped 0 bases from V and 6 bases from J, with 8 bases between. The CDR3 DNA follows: TGTGCCAGCAGTGAAGCTGTCCGTGCCGGGGAGCTGTTTTTT. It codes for CASSEAVRAGELFF.

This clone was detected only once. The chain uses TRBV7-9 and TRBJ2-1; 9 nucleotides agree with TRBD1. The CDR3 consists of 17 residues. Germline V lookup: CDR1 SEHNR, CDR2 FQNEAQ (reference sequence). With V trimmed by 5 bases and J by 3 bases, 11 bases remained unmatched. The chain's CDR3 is CASSNLKGTGLYNEQFF. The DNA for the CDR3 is TGTGCCAGCAGCAACCTAAAGGGGACAGGGCTCTACAATGAGCAGTTCTTC.

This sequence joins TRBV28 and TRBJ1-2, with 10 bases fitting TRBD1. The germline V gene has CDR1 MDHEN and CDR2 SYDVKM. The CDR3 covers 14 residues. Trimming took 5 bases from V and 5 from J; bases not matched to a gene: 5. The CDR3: CASSTGTGEYGYTF. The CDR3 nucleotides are TGTGCCAGCAGTACCGGGACAGGGGAATATGGCTACACCTTC.

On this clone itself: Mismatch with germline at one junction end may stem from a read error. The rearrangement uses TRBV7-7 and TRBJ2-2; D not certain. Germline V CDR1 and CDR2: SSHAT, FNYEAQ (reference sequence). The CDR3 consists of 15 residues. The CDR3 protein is CASSRRSEDTGELFF. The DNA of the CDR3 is TGTGCTAGCAGCCGCCGGAGTGAGGACACCGGGGAGCTGTTTTTT.

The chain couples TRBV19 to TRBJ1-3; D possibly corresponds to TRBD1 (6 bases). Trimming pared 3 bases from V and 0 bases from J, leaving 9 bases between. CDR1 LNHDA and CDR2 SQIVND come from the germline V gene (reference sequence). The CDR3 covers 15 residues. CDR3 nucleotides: TGTGCCAGTAGTATTTGGGGGCCCTCTGGAAACACCATATATTTT. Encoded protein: CASSIWGPSGNTIYF.

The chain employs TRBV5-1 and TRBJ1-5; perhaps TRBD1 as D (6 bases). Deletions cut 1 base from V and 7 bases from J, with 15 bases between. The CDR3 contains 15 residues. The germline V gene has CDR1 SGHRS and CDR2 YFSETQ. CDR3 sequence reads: CASSLSTGSGQPQHF. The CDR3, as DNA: TGCGCCAGCAGCTTGTCAACAGGGTCAGGACAGCCCCAGCATTTT.

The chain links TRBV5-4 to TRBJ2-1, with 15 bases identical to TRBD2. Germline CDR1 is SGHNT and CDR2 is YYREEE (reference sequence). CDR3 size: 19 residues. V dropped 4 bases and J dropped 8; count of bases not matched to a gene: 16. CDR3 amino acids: CASSGLRTSGGANNDEQFF. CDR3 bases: TGTGCCAGCAGCGGCCTCCGGACTAGCGGGGGGGCAAACAACGATGAGCAGTTCTTC.

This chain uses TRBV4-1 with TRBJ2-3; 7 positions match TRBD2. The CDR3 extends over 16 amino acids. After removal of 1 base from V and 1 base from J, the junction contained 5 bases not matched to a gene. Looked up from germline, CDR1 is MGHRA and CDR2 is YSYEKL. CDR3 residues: CASSQGEGPGTDTQYF. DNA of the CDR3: TGCGCCAGCAGCCAAGGGGAGGGGCCTGGCACAGATACGCAGTATTTT.

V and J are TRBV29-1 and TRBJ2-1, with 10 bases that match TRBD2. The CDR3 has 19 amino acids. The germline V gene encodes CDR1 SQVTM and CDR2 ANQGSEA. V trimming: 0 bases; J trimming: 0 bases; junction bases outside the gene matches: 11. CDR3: CSVEDPHRLAGHSYNEQFF. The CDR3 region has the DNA TGCAGCGTTGAAGACCCCCACCGACTAGCGGGTCACTCCTACAATGAGCAGTTCTTC.

CDR3 bases: TGTGCCAGCAGCCCCTCGATGGGGCACGAGCAGTACTTC. Its translation: CASSPSMGHEQYF. The chain employs TRBV14 and TRBJ2-7; tentative D call: TRBD1 (5 bases). Trimming removed 4 bases from V and 5 bases from J, with 12 bases in between. The CDR3 has 13 residues. Germline V gene lookup returns CDR1 SGHDN and CDR2 FVKESK.

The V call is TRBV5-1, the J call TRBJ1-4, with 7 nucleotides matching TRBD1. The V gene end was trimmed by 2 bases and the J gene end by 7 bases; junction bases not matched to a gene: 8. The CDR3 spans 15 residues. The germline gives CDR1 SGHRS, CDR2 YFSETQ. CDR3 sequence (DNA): TGCGCCAGCAGCTTCGGGGACAGAAAGGGTGAAAAACTGTTTTTT. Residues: CASSFGDRKGEKLFF.

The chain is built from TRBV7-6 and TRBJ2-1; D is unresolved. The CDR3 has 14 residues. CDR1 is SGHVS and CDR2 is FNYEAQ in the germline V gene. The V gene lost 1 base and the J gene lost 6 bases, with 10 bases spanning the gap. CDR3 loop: CASSLGGTVNEQFF. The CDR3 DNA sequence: TGTGCCAGCAGCTTAGGCGGAACTGTCAATGAGCAGTTCTTC.

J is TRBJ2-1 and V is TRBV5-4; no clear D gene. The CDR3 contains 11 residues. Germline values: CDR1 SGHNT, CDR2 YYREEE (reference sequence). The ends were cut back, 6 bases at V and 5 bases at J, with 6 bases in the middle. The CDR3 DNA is TGTGCCAGCACCTCTCACAATGAGCAGTTCTTC. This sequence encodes CASTSHNEQFF.

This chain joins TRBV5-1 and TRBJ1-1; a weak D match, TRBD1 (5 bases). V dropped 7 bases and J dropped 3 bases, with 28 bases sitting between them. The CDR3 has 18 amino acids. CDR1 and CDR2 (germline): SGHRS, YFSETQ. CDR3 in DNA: TGCGCCAGCTCCCATCCCCGGGCAGGGCCAACTTCGTACACTGAAGCTTTCTTT. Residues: CASSHPRAGPTSYTEAFF.

The CDR3 spells CAWSYGLAGGRDTQYF. The CDR3 DNA reads as TGTGCCTGGAGTTACGGACTAGCGGGGGGGCGAGATACGCAGTATTTT. The V gene is TRBV30, the J gene TRBJ2-3; 15 positions match TRBD2. After removal of 2 bases from V and 5 bases from J, the junction contained 5 bases not matched to a gene. Looked up from germline, CDR1 is GTSNPN and CDR2 is SVGIG (reference sequence). The CDR3 has 16 residues. Variable domain in full (rest from reference TRBV30 and TRBJ2-3): SQTIHQWPATLVQPVGSPLSLECTVEGTSNPNLYWYRQAAGRGLQLLFYSVGIGQISSEVPQNLSASRPQDRQFILSSKKLLLSDSGFYLCAWSYGLAGGRDTQYFGPGTRLTVL.

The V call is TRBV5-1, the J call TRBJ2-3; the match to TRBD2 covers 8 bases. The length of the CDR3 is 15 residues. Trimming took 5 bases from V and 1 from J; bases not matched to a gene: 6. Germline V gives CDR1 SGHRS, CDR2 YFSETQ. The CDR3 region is CASSRSSGGTDTQYF. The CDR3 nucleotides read TGCGCCAGCAGTCGTAGTAGCGGGGGCACAGATACGCAGTATTTT.